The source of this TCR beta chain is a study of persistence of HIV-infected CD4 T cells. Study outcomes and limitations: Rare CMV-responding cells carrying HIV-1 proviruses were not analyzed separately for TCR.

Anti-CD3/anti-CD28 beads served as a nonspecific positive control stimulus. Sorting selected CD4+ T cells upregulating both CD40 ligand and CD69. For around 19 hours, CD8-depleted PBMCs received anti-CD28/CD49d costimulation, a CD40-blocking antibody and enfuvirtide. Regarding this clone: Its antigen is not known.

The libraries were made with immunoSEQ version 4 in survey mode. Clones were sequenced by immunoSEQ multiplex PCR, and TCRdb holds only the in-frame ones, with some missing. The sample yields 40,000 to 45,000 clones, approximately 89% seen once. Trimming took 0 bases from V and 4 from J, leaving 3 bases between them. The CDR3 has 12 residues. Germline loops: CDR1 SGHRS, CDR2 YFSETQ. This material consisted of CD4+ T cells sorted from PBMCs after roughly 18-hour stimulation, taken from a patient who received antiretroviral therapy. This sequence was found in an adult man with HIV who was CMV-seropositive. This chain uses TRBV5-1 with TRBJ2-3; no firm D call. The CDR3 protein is CASSLVADTQYF. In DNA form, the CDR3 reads TGCGCCAGCAGCTTGGTAGCAGATACGCAGTATTTT.